The 27 T cell receptor beta chains presented below share a single source sample, sequenced in a study of radiotherapy plus CTLA-4 blockade in lung cancer. The assay was immunoSEQ multiplex PCR, and TCRdb's table has in-frame clones only and misses some. Among 90,000 to 100,000 clones listed, 88% were seen once. This specimen was peripheral blood, taken from a patient treated with radiotherapy plus ipilimumab. The receptors were gathered from a human donor with non-small cell lung cancer that progressed on radiotherapy plus ipilimumab.

This clone was observed a single time. The chain uses TRBV5-6 and TRBJ1-1; 7 bases are shared with TRBD1. Looked up from germline, CDR1 is SGHDT and CDR2 is YYEEEE. The CDR3 loop spans 13 amino acids. The V gene end was trimmed by 4 bases and the J gene end by 10 bases; junction bases not matched to a gene: 10. The CDR3 bases are TGTGCCAGCAGCGGCCTCAGGGGGAGCAGAGCTTTCTTT. Its protein product is CASSGLRGSRAFF.

This clone was detected once. J is TRBJ1-1 and V is TRBV6-6; possible D gene TRBD1, 5 bases. The CDR3 consists of 12 residues. Between the trimmed V and J ends, which lost 6 bases and 7 bases, there was a span of 12 bases. Looked up from germline, CDR1 is MNHNY and CDR2 is SVGAGI (reference sequence). Here the CDR3 reads CASSPGAIEAFF. The CDR3 DNA is TGTGCCAGCAGCCCCGGGGCAATTGAAGCTTTCTTT.

The chain uses TRBV7-2 and TRBJ2-5, with 9 bases matching TRBD2. The ends lost 1 base at V and 4 bases at J; junction bases unmatched: 10. CDR1 and CDR2 from the germline V gene are SGHTA and FQGNSA. The CDR3 contains 17 residues. This chain's CDR3 is CASSLVSGSFRRETQYF. CDR3 bases: TGTGCCAGCAGCTTAGTTAGCGGGAGTTTTCGTCGAGAGACCCAGTACTTC.

The chain carries TRBV7-3 and TRBJ2-1, with 9 bases matching TRBD1. J gave up 8 bases and V 1 base, and 0 bases lay outside the gene matches. This CDR3 has 13 amino acids. From germline, CDR1 is SGHTA and CDR2 FQGTGA. Here the CDR3 DNA reads TGTGCCAGCAGCTTAAGGACAGGGGATGAGCAGTTCTTC. Amino acids: CASSLRTGDEQFF.

A single count supports this clone. Compared with germline, one end of the junction differs, possibly owing to a read error. The V and J genes are TRBV23-1 and TRBJ2-4; no clear D. TRBV23-1 is known as an ORF, though its function is uncertain. The CDR3 loop spans 11 amino acids. The CDR3 sequence: CASSQSSRHLF. CDR3 sequence (DNA): TGCGCCAGCAGTCAATCCTCGCGACATCTTTTC.

The chain combines TRBV27 with TRBJ1-4, with D unresolved. V lost 5 bases to trimming and J lost 4 bases, with 17 bases between them. Germline values: CDR1 MNHEY, CDR2 SMNVEV (reference sequence). The CDR3 length is 16 residues. DNA for the CDR3: TGTGCCAGCAGTCCCTGGGAGGGTGCAGATAATGAAAAACTGTTTTTT. It codes for CASSPWEGADNEKLFF.

The chain links TRBV7-8 to TRBJ1-1; tentatively, D is TRBD1 (5 bases). CDR1 is SGHVS and CDR2 is FQNEAQ in the germline V gene. Trimming took off 5 bases at V and 3 bases at J, with 13 bases between the two ends. CDR3 size: 14 residues. CDR3 sequence reads: CASSPPRVYTEAFF. The CDR3 nucleotides are TGTGCCAGCAGCCCCCCCAGGGTGTACACTGAAGCTTTCTTT.

V and J are TRBV6-1 and TRBJ1-5; TRBD1 agrees at 7 bases. The V segment lost 7 bases and the J segment 3 bases; nucleotides outside the gene matches: 6. The CDR3 has 14 amino acids. The germline CDR1 and CDR2 sequences are MNHNS and SASEGT. CDR3 residues: CASTQRGLNQPQHF. The CDR3 nucleotides are TGTGCCAGCACCCAAAGGGGGCTCAATCAGCCCCAGCATTTT.

This clone has only a few counts. The gene calls are TRBV30 and TRBJ2-2; unclear D gene. This CDR3 comprises 12 residues. Trimming left V 5 bases short and J 1 base short, with 5 bases between. Germline CDR1 is GTSNPN and CDR2 is SVGIG (reference sequence). CDR3 bases: TGTGCCTGGGCTAGGAACACCGGGGAGCTGTTTTTT. Translating gives CAWARNTGELFF. Full variable domain (outside the CDR3, taken from reference TRBV30 and TRBJ2-2): SQTIHQWPATLVQPVGSPLSLECTVEGTSNPNLYWYRQAAGRGLQLLFYSVGIGQISSEVPQNLSASRPQDRQFILSSKKLLLSDSGFYLCAWARNTGELFFGEGSRLTVL.

The rearrangement uses TRBV27 and TRBJ2-7; weak D call: TRBD2 (5 bases). Trimming removed 0 bases at V and 6 bases at J, with 18 bases between. The CDR3 has 16 residues. Germline V gives CDR1 MNHEY, CDR2 SMNVEV (reference sequence). In DNA, the CDR3 is TGTGCCAGCAGTTTATCGGCGGGTGAAAAAGATTTCGAGCAGTACTTC. As protein: CASSLSAGEKDFEQYF.

This clone showed up just once. The V gene is TRBV10-1, the J gene TRBJ2-7; TRBD1 matches at 8 bases. J was trimmed by 0 bases and V by 9 bases; bases with no gene match: 7. Germline V gives CDR1 WNHNN, CDR2 SYGVQD (reference sequence). This CDR3 region has 14 residues. CDR3 nucleotide sequence: TGCGCCAGTCCCCCAGGGGGCCGCTCCTACGAGCAGTACTTC. This encodes CASPPGGRSYEQYF.

The rearrangement joins TRBV5-6 to TRBJ2-2; TRBD2 matches 12 bases. Trimming took 2 bases from V and 4 from J; bases not matched to a gene: 3. Germline CDR1 and CDR2: SGHDT and YYEEEE. The CDR3 consists of 16 residues. The CDR3 DNA is TGTGCCAGCAGCTTACTAGCGGGAGGAGTCACCGGGGAGCTGTTTTTT. Translating gives CASSLLAGGVTGELFF.

The chain couples TRBV7-9 to TRBJ2-3, with a possible D match to TRBD2 (6 bases). V lost 2 bases and J lost 2, with 14 bases in between. The CDR3 sequence is 16 residues long. Germline values: CDR1 SEHNR, CDR2 FQNEAQ (reference sequence). The CDR3 protein is CASSLRAGGDTDTQYF. CDR3 DNA sequence: TGTGCCAGCAGCTTACGCGCGGGCGGGGACACAGATACGCAGTATTTT.

This clone was found a few times. The gene calls are TRBV6-5 and TRBJ2-7; D is perhaps TRBD1 or TRBD2 (5 bases each). The germline V gene encodes CDR1 MNHEY and CDR2 SVGAGI. The ends were cut back, 6 bases at V and 6 bases at J, with 9 bases in the middle. The CDR3 is 11 amino acids. The CDR3 loop reads CASSLGREQYF. Written as DNA, the CDR3 is TGTGCCAGCAGCCTGGGACGCGAGCAGTACTTC.

The chain joins TRBV29-1 to TRBJ1-2, with D tentatively TRBD1 (5 bases). The germline CDR1 and CDR2 sequences are SQVTM and ANQGSEA. CDR3 length: 13 residues. V gave up 4 bases and J gave up 1 base, with 10 bases separating them. The CDR3: CSVAQGVNYGYTF. The CDR3 nucleotides are TGCAGCGTTGCTCAGGGTGTTAACTATGGCTACACCTTC. Filled out from reference TRBV29-1 and TRBJ1-2, the complete variable domain reads SAVISQKPSRDICQRGTSLTIQCQVDSQVTMMFWYRQQPGQSLTLIATANQGSEATYESGFVIDKFPISRPNLTFSTLTVSNMSPEDSSIYLCSVAQGVNYGYTFGSGTRLTVV.

This sequence joins TRBV6-5 and TRBJ2-5; D is undetermined. V gave up 4 bases and J gave up 5 bases, with 17 bases separating them. Germline lookup yields CDR1 MNHEY and CDR2 SVGAGI. The CDR3 is made up of 15 amino acids. The CDR3: CASSSPDRGGETQYF. In nucleotides, the CDR3 is TGTGCCAGCAGTTCACCAGACCGAGGTGGGGAGACCCAGTACTTC.

This chain links TRBV29-1 with TRBJ2-1, with D possibly being TRBD1 (6 bases). Germline V gene lookup returns CDR1 SQVTM and CDR2 ANQGSEA. CDR3 length: 17 residues. The ends were cut back, 4 bases at V and 9 bases at J, with 28 bases in the middle. This chain's CDR3 is CSVAGTPNNGVQIEQFF. The CDR3 nucleotides are TGCAGCGTTGCGGGGACACCGAATAACGGAGTCCAGATTGAGCAGTTCTTC.

This chain connects TRBV12-5 to TRBJ1-2; no definite D call. Germline lookup yields CDR1 LGHNT and CDR2 FRNRAP. V shed 5 bases and J shed 8 bases, with 15 bases lying between them. The CDR3 is made up of 13 amino acids. CDR3 bases: TGTGCTAGTGGTAACGGCCCCGGGGAGGGCTACACCTTC. Translated, it gives CASGNGPGEGYTF.

This clone appeared a single time. This rearrangement joins TRBV5-1 to TRBJ1-1; 8 bases match TRBD1. V dropped 4 bases and J dropped 0; count of bases not matched to a gene: 5. From germline, CDR1 is SGHRS and CDR2 YFSETQ. The CDR3 contains 15 residues. CDR3 in DNA: TGCGCCAGCAGCAAGACAGGGGCGTTGAACACTGAAGCTTTCTTT. It specifies CASSKTGALNTEAFF.

A few counts support this clone. V is TRBV6-1 and J is TRBJ1-2; D uncertain. This CDR3 has 12 amino acids. The V and J ends lost 4 bases and 8 bases respectively, with 11 bases between them. CDR1 and CDR2 (germline): MNHNS, SASEGT. The CDR3 loop is CASSVSEAGYTF. The CDR3 bases are TGTGCCAGCAGTGTGTCTGAGGCGGGCTACACCTTC.

The chain combines TRBV19 with TRBJ2-4; no firm D call. The V end lost 3 bases, the J end lost 7 bases, and 22 bases lay between the germline ends. Germline CDR1 reads LNHDA; CDR2 reads SQIVND (reference sequence). The CDR3 loop spans 17 amino acids. The CDR3 DNA is TGTGCCAGTAGTATCCCTGCCGCCCCCAGGCCACCCAACATTCAGTACTTC. Its translation is CASSIPAAPRPPNIQYF.

CDR3 bases: TGCGCCAGCAGCTTGATGGCAGGGGGTTCCTACGAGCAGTACTTC. Its translation is CASSLMAGGSYEQYF. J is TRBJ2-7 and V is TRBV5-1, with 7 bases matching TRBD1. The CDR3 has 15 amino acids. V lost 1 base and J lost 1; bases outside the gene matches: 5. CDR1 and CDR2 from the germline V gene are SGHRS and YFSETQ.

This chain uses TRBV6-6 with TRBJ1-5; 7 bases line up with TRBD1. CDR1 MNHNY and CDR2 SVGAGI come from the germline V gene (reference sequence). The CDR3 extends over 13 amino acids. V shed 7 bases and J 1 base; nucleotides not matched to a gene: 1. This CDR3 is CASTTGSNQPQHF. The CDR3 bases are TGTGCCAGCACGACAGGGAGCAATCAGCCCCAGCATTTT.

The chain employs TRBV6-1 and TRBJ2-5; TRBD2 is a possible D gene (6 bases). The last part of the DNA fits TRBJ2-7 better; the J call may be wrong. In germline, CDR1 is MNHNS, CDR2 SASEGT. There are 13 residues in the CDR3. This CDR3 reads CASTRGGSYEQYF. The DNA of the CDR3 is TGTGCCAGCACTAGGGGAGGTTCCTACGAGCAGTACTTC.

Of note for this clone: Distinct nucleotide sequences in the sample also encode this CDR3. This sequence joins TRBV5-1 and TRBJ1-2; D is ambiguous. The CDR3 sequence is 13 residues long. Trimming took 1 base from V and 3 from J, leaving 7 bases between them. Germline V CDR1 and CDR2: SGHRS, YFSETQ. CDR3 nucleotide sequence: TGCGCCAGCAGCTTGTACCCGGACTATGGCTACACCTTC. Amino acid sequence: CASSLYPDYGYTF. Filled out from reference TRBV5-1 and TRBJ1-2, the complete variable domain reads KAGVTQTPRYLIKTRGQQVTLSCSPISGHRSVSWYQQTPGQGLQFLFEYFSETQRNKGNFPGRFSGRQFSNSRSEMNVSTLELGDSALYLCASSLYPDYGYTFGSGTRLTVV.

The CDR3 loop reads CASSYLTANTEAFF. CDR3 sequence (DNA): TGTGCCAGCAGTTACTTGACGGCGAACACTGAAGCTTTCTTT. This chain links TRBV6-6 with TRBJ1-1; D is unclear. There are 14 residues in the CDR3. CDR1 is MNHNY and CDR2 is SVGAGI in the germline V gene (reference sequence). The V end lost 1 base, the J end lost 1 base, and 7 bases lay between the germline ends.

This chain links TRBV5-6 with TRBJ1-1; 9 nucleotides line up with TRBD1. The CDR3 sequence is 15 residues long. V trimming: 5 bases; J trimming: 6 bases; junction bases outside the gene matches: 11. CDR1 is SGHDT, CDR2 YYEEEE, per germline. CDR3 DNA sequence: TGTGCCAGCAGTTACGGACGGACAGGGGCATCTGAAGCTTTCTTT. Its translation: CASSYGRTGASEAFF. The full variable domain, its missing parts supplied by reference TRBV5-6 and TRBJ1-1, is DAGVTQSPTHLIKTRGQQVTLRCSPKSGHDTVSWYQQALGQGPQFIFQYYEEEERQRGNFPDRFSGHQFPNYSSELNVNALLLGDSALYLCASSYGRTGASEAFFGQGTRLTVV.